This TCR beta chain came from a study of a mutant IDH1 vaccine in newly diagnosed glioma. The wider study: Patients were pretreated with radiotherapy, temozolomide, or both, mostly both.

This table comes from immunoSEQ multiplex PCR, and its TCRdb copy is limited to in-frame clones, with some not included. This table holds around 37,000 clones, around 78% found once. The germline V gene encodes CDR1 MNHEY and CDR2 SVGAGI. CDR3 length: 16 residues. Trimming removed 4 bases at V and 10 bases at J, with 20 bases between. Time point reported: baseline, week 1 (first vaccination visit). Treatment denoted: pre-vaccination baseline after standard-of-care therapy. The clonotype was recovered from a man aged 35-49 years with glioma. Some clones in this sample may be carry-over from other donors' samples. The sequencing here drew on PBMCs, taken from a glioma patient treated with radiotherapy, temozolomide or both. This rearrangement joins TRBV6-5 to TRBJ1-6, with a weak D call TRBD1 (5 bases). This CDR3 reads CASSSLRKGNRSPLHF. Written as DNA, the CDR3 is TGTGCCAGCAGTTCCCTACGGAAGGGGAATCGGTCACCCCTCCACTTT.